This entry lists 19 T cell receptor beta chains sequenced from one sample in a study of T cell clones after liver transplantation. Produced via immunoSEQ multiplex PCR; TCRdb's table is partial and in-frame only. The sample has over 55,000 clones, 70% to 80% seen once. This specimen consisted of CD4+ T cells from blood, obtained at the approximately 16-month timepoint. Receptors originate from a human patient who received a liver transplant. Some T cells may be the graft donor's.

By sample fraction, this clone is medium-sized (0.01 to 0.1%). The V gene is TRBV27, the J gene TRBJ1-5, with 10 bases identical to TRBD1. The CDR3 sequence is 17 residues long. Per germline, CDR1 MNHEY and CDR2 SMNVEV (reference sequence). Losses at the gene ends were 5 bases for V and 0 bases for J; bases not matched to a gene: 7. CDR3: CASSPLRTGGSNQPQHF. As DNA, the CDR3 is TGTGCCAGCAGTCCCCTTCGGACAGGGGGTAGCAATCAGCCCCAGCATTTT.

For the CDR3, the DNA is TGTGCCAGCAGTGAAGCGGGGTACACCGGGGAGCTGTTTTTT. Translating gives CASSEAGYTGELFF. This chain joins TRBV2 and TRBJ2-2; no clear D gene. There are 14 residues in the CDR3. Germline loops: CDR1 SNHLY, CDR2 FYNNEI. V gave up 0 bases and J gave up 3 bases, with 5 bases separating them.

The chain links TRBV29-1 to TRBJ2-1, with D uncertain. There are 14 residues in the CDR3. Germline-derived CDR1 and CDR2 are SQVTM and ANQGSEA. The V end lost 3 bases, the J end lost 0 bases, and 9 bases lay between the germline ends. CDR3 sequence reads: CSVDRKSSYNEQFF. The CDR3 bases are TGCAGCGTTGACCGGAAGAGCTCCTACAATGAGCAGTTCTTC.

V is TRBV7-9 and J is TRBJ2-1, with TRBD1 matching over 9 bases. The CDR3 spans 18 residues. In germline, CDR1 is SEHNR, CDR2 FQNEAQ (reference sequence). The V and J ends lost 5 bases and 8 bases, in that order; junction bases with no gene match: 19. The CDR3: CASSLLGRLRDREDEQFF. CDR3 coding DNA: TGTGCCAGCAGCCTATTGGGACGACTACGGGACAGGGAAGATGAGCAGTTCTTC.

The chain combines TRBV5-8 with TRBJ2-1; 11 bases match TRBD2. Germline-derived CDR1 and CDR2 are SGHTS and YDEGEE. The CDR3 contains 17 residues. The V segment lost 5 bases and the J segment 6 bases; nucleotides outside the gene matches: 13. In DNA, the CDR3 is TGTGCCAGCAGTCACACAGCACTAGCGGGAGTGGGCAATGAGCAGTTCTTC. Residues: CASSHTALAGVGNEQFF.

The chain links TRBV5-1 to TRBJ2-2; D may correspond to TRBD1 or TRBD2 (5 bases each). The CDR3 is made up of 17 amino acids. The V gene's germline CDR1 is SGHRS and CDR2 YFSETQ. The V gene lost 1 base and the J gene lost 1 base, with 14 bases spanning the gap. The CDR3 coding sequence is TGCGCCAGCAGCTTGTGGGGGTCCAGTTTGAACACCGGGGAGCTGTTTTTT. It codes for CASSLWGSSLNTGELFF.

This clone has only one observation. The chain is built from TRBV5-1 and TRBJ1-2; possibly TRBD1 for D (6 bases). This CDR3 is 12 amino acids long. The V end lost 5 bases, the J end lost 14 bases, and 19 bases lay between the germline ends. Germline loops: CDR1 SGHRS, CDR2 YFSETQ. Written as DNA, the CDR3 is TGCGCCAGCAGGTTGAACGCAGGGGAGCAAACCTTC. Translation gives CASRLNAGEQTF.

The chain joins TRBV5-1 to TRBJ2-4, with 7 nucleotides matching TRBD1. This CDR3 region has 15 residues. V lost 5 bases and J lost 1; bases outside the gene matches: 6. Germline V CDR1 and CDR2: SGHRS, YFSETQ. This CDR3 is CASRNQQGAKNIQYF. In DNA form, the CDR3 reads TGCGCCAGCAGGAACCAACAGGGGGCCAAAAACATTCAGTACTTC.

The V call is TRBV6-5, the J call TRBJ1-5, with D possibly being TRBD1 (6 bases). Trimming pared 5 bases from V and 9 bases from J, leaving 17 bases between. From germline, CDR1 is MNHEY and CDR2 SVGAGI. The CDR3 covers 14 residues. In DNA form, the CDR3 reads TGTGCCAGCAGTAAGACAGGCGTCGGATCGCCCCAGCATTTT. Its translation is CASSKTGVGSPQHF.

The genes are TRBV6-1 and TRBJ1-3, with 7 positions matching TRBD1. The germline V gene encodes CDR1 MNHNS and CDR2 SASEGT. The CDR3 runs 13 residues. The trim removed 6 bases at V and 14 bases at J, leaving 13 bases unmatched. CDR3 loop: CASRRDRQGLVYF. Here the CDR3 DNA reads TGTGCCAGCAGAAGAGACAGACAGGGTCTTGTATATTTT.

The chain recombines TRBV19 with TRBJ1-5; 8 bases fit TRBD1. The CDR3 is 16 residues long. The ends lost 0 bases at V and 2 bases at J; junction bases unmatched: 3. Germline V CDR1 and CDR2: LNHDA, SQIVND (reference sequence). CDR3 in DNA: TGTGCCAGTAGTATAGACCAGGGGGCCGGCAATCAGCCCCAGCATTTT. This codes for CASSIDQGAGNQPQHF. Based on the CDR3 plus reference TRBV19 and TRBJ1-5, the full variable domain is DGGITQSPKYLFRKEGQNVTLSCEQNLNHDAMYWYRQDPGQGLRLIYYSQIVNDFQKGDIAEGYSVSREKKESFPLTVTSAQKNPTAFYLCASSIDQGAGNQPQHFGDGTRLSIL.

This clone has just a few counts. The J gene is TRBJ1-3, the V gene TRBV6-1, with D unresolved. The CDR3 is 16 amino acids. Trimming cost V 3 bases and J 0 bases, with 12 bases left between them. The germline V gene encodes CDR1 MNHNS and CDR2 SASEGT. CDR3: CASSETTGFSGNTIYF. DNA for the CDR3: TGTGCCAGCAGTGAGACGACGGGTTTCTCTGGAAACACCATATATTTT.

This clone was observed a handful of times. The CDR3: CASSYVGGNTEAFF. The CDR3 coding sequence is TGTGCCAGCAGTTACGTTGGGGGAAACACTGAAGCTTTCTTT. V is TRBV6-5 and J is TRBJ1-1, with a tentative D call TRBD1 (5 bases). Germline CDR1 MNHEY, CDR2 SVGAGI. Trimming left V 2 bases short and J 2 bases short, with 9 bases between. The CDR3 is made up of 14 amino acids.

The V and J genes are TRBV12-5 and TRBJ2-1, with 10 nucleotides matching TRBD2. This CDR3 region has 15 residues. CDR1 LGHNT and CDR2 FRNRAP come from the germline V gene. J was trimmed by 8 bases and V by 0 bases; bases with no gene match: 4. CDR3 sequence (DNA): TGTGCTAGTGGTTTGGTAGCGGGAGGGCTCCATGAGCAGTTCTTC. It encodes CASGLVAGGLHEQFF.

The genes are TRBV7-2 and TRBJ2-1, with 8 positions matching TRBD1. This CDR3 comprises 14 residues. The J segment lost 7 bases and the V segment lost 8 bases, leaving 10 bases of the junction unmatched. Looked up from germline, CDR1 is SGHTA and CDR2 is FQGNSA. Here the CDR3 DNA reads TGTGCCAGCGTTCGTACAGGGGGTATTAATGAGCAGTTCTTC. It yields the protein CASVRTGGINEQFF.

This rearrangement joins TRBV9 to TRBJ2-2; D is possibly TRBD2 (5 bases). The V end lost 0 bases, the J end lost 5 bases, and 14 bases lay between the germline ends. Germline CDR1 is SGDLS and CDR2 is YYNGEE. The CDR3 is 16 residues long. CDR3 protein: CASSVGPSGGTGELFF. Written as DNA, the CDR3 is TGTGCCAGCAGCGTAGGGCCGAGCGGAGGTACCGGGGAGCTGTTTTTT.

This clone has just a few counts. The chain is built from TRBV7-2 and TRBJ2-1, with 9 bases identical to TRBD1. In germline, CDR1 is SGHTA, CDR2 FQGNSA. The trim removed 1 base at V and 4 bases at J, leaving 11 bases unmatched. The CDR3 covers 18 residues. The CDR3 nucleotides read TGTGCCAGCAGCTTAGAGGGGACAGGGATCGGTACGTACAATGAGCAGTTCTTC. As protein: CASSLEGTGIGTYNEQFF.

The CDR3 loop is CASRTPTGASEAFF. The CDR3 bases are TGTGCCAGTAGGACTCCGACAGGGGCTAGTGAAGCTTTCTTT. The chain joins TRBV19 to TRBJ1-1, with 8 bases fitting TRBD1. CDR1 LNHDA and CDR2 SQIVND come from the germline V gene (reference sequence). CDR3 length: 14 residues. With 6 bases clipped from V and 7 bases from J, the junction kept 10 bases outside the gene matches.

The V gene is TRBV7-8, the J gene TRBJ1-5; 8 nucleotides match TRBD1. This CDR3 contains 14 residues. The germline V gene has CDR1 SGHVS and CDR2 FQNEAQ. V trimming: 5 bases; J trimming: 7 bases; junction bases outside the gene matches: 7. The CDR3 protein is CASSPGQGNQPQHF. In DNA, the CDR3 is TGTGCCAGCAGCCCCGGACAGGGAAACCAGCCCCAGCATTTT.